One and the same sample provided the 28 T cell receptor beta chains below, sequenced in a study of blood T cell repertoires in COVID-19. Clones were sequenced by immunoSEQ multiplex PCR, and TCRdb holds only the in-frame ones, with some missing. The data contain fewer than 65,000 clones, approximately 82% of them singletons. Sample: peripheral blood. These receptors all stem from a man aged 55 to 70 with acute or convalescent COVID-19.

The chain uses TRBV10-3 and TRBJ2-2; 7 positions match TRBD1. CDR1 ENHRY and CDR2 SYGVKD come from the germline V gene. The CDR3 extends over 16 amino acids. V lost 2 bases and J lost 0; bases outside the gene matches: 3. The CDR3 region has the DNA TGTGCCATCAGTGAGGGGGACAGCGCGAACACCGGGGAGCTGTTTTTT. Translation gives CAISEGDSANTGELFF.

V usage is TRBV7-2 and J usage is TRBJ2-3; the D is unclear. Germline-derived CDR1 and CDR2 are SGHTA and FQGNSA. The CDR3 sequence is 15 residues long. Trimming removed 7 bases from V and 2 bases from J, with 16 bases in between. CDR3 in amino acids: CASTLPFVSTDTQYF. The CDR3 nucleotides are TGTGCCAGCACCCTTCCCTTCGTTTCCACAGATACGCAGTATTTT.

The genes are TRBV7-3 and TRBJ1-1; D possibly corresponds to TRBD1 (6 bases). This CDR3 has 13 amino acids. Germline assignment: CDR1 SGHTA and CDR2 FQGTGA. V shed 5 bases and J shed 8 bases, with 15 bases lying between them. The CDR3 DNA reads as TGTGCCAGCAGCCAAAACAGGGAAGGGGAAGCTTTCTTT. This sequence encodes CASSQNREGEAFF.

The CDR3 DNA sequence: TGTGCCAGCTTCTATCCAGGGTTCTATGGCTACACCTTC. It yields the protein CASFYPGFYGYTF. V is TRBV5-6 and J is TRBJ1-2; TRBD1 is a possible D gene (5 bases). Germline V CDR1 and CDR2: SGHDT, YYEEEE. The CDR3 runs 13 residues. The V end lost 7 bases, the J end lost 4 bases, and 14 bases lay between the germline ends.

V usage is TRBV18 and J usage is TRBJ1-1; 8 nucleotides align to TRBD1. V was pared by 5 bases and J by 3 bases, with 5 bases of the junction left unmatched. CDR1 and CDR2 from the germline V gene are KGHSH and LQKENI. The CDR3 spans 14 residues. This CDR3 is CASSVDRADTEAFF. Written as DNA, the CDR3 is TGTGCCAGCTCAGTGGACAGGGCGGACACTGAAGCTTTCTTT.

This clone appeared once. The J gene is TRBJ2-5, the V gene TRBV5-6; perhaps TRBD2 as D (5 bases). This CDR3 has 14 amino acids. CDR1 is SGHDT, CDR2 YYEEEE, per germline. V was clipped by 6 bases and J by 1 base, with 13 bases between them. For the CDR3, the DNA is TGTGCCAGCAAAACCCCAGGACTCCAAGAGACCCAGTACTTC. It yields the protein CASKTPGLQETQYF.

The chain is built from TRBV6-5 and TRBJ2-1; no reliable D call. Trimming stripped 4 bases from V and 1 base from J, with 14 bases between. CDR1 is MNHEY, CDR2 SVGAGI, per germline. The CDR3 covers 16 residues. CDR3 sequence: CASSWSLGESYNEQFF. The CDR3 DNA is TGTGCCAGCAGTTGGTCTCTCGGAGAGTCCTACAATGAGCAGTTCTTC.

The CDR3 loop reads CAIPGARTEAFF. The DNA of the CDR3 is TGTGCCATCCCAGGGGCGAGAACTGAAGCTTTCTTT. The J gene is TRBJ1-1, the V gene TRBV7-9; tentative D call: TRBD1 (6 bases). Between the trimmed V and J ends, which lost 10 bases and 5 bases, there was a span of 14 bases. The CDR3 loop spans 12 amino acids. Germline CDR1 reads SEHNR; CDR2 reads FQNEAQ (reference sequence).

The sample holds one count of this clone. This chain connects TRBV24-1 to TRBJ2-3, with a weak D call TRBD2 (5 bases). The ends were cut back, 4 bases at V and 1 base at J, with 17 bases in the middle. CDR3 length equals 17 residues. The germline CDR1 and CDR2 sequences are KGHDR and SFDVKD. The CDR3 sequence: CATSDPWTPGGTDTQYF. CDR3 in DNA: TGTGCCACCAGTGACCCCTGGACCCCCGGGGGCACAGATACGCAGTATTTT.

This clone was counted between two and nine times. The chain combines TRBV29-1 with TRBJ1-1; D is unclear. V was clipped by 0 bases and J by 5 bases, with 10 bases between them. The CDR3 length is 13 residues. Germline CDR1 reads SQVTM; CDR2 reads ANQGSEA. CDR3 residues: CSVEESGGTEAFF. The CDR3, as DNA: TGCAGCGTTGAAGAGTCGGGAGGTACTGAAGCTTTCTTT.

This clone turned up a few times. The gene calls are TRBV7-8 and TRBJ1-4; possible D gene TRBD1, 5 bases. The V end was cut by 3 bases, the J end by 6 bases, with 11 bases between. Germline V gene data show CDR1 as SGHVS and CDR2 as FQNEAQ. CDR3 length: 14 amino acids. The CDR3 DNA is TGTGCCAGCAGCTTTCACAGGCTAGATGAAAAACTGTTTTTT. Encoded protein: CASSFHRLDEKLFF.

CDR3 sequence: CASSLLLGGYTEAFF. The CDR3 DNA reads TGTGCCAGCAGCTTGCTACTTGGGGGGTACACTGAAGCTTTCTTT. V gene TRBV5-5 combines with J gene TRBJ1-1, with a weak D call TRBD1 (5 bases). Germline-derived CDR1 and CDR2 are SGHKS and YYEKEE (reference sequence). The CDR3 spans 15 residues. The V and J ends lost 1 base and 3 bases respectively, with 13 bases between them.

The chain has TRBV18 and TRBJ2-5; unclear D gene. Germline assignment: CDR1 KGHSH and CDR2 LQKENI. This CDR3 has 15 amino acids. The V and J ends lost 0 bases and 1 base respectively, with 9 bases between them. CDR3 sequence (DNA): TGTGCCAGCTCACCACCGGCAGGAACCCAAGAGACCCAGTACTTC. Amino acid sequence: CASSPPAGTQETQYF.

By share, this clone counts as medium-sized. CDR3 region: CASSSRSGQDSYEQYF. CDR3 nucleotide sequence: TGTGCCAGCAGCTCTCGTAGCGGCCAAGATTCCTACGAGCAGTACTTC. The chain employs TRBV7-9 and TRBJ2-7; a possible D gene is TRBD2 (6 bases). This CDR3 is 16 amino acids long. CDR1 is SEHNR, CDR2 FQNEAQ, per germline (reference sequence). The V and J ends lost 4 bases and 1 base respectively, with 17 bases between them. Filled out from reference TRBV7-9 and TRBJ2-7, the complete variable domain reads DTGVSQNPRHKITKRGQNVTFRCDPISEHNRLYWYRQTLGQGPEFLTYFQNEAQLEKSRLLSDRFSAERPKGSFSTLEIQRTEQGDSAMYLCASSSRSGQDSYEQYFGPGTRLTVT.

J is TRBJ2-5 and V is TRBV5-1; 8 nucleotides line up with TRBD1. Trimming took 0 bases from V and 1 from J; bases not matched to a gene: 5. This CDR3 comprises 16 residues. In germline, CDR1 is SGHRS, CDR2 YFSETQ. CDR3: CASSLGTGSAQETQYF. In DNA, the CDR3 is TGCGCCAGCAGCTTGGGGACAGGGTCCGCCCAAGAGACCCAGTACTTC.

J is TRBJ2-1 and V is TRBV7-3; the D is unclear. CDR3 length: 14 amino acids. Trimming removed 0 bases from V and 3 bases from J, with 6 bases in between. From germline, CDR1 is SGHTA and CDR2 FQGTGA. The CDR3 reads CASSLTGIYNEQFF. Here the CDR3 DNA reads TGTGCCAGCAGCTTAACTGGCATCTACAATGAGCAGTTCTTC.

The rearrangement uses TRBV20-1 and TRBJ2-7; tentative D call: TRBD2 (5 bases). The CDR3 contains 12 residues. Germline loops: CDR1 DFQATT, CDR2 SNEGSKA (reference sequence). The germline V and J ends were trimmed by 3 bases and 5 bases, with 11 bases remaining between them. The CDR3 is CSASRGSDEQYF. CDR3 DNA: TGCAGTGCTAGTAGAGGGTCTGACGAGCAGTACTTC.

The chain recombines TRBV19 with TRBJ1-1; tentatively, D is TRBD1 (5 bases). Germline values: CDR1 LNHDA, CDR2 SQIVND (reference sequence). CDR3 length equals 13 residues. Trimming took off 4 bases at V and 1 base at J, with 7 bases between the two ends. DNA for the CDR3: TGTGCCAGTAGTACGACAGCGAACACTGAAGCTTTCTTT. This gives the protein CASSTTANTEAFF.

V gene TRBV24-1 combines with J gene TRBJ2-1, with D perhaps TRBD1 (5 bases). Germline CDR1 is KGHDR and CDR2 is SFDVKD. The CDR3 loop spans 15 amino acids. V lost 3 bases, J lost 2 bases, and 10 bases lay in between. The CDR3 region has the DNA TGTGCCACCAGTGATCCACAGGTCCCCTACAATGAGCAGTTCTTC. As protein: CATSDPQVPYNEQFF.

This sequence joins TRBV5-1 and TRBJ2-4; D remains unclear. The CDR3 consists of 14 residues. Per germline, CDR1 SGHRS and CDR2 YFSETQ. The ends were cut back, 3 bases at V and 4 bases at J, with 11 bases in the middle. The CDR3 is CASSYQASKNIQYF. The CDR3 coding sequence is TGCGCCAGCAGCTATCAGGCTTCGAAAAACATTCAGTACTTC.

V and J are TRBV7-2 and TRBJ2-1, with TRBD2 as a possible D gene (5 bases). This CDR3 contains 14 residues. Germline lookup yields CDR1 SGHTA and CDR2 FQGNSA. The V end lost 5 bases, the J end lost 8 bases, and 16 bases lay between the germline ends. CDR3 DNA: TGTGCCAGCAGCACCCACCGAGGGTTTGATGAGCAGTTCTTC. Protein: CASSTHRGFDEQFF.

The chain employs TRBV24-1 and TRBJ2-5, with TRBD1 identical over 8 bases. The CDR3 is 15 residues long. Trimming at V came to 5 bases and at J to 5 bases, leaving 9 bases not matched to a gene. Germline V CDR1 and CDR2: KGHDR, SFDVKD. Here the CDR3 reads CATSGIQGADETQYF. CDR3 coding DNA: TGTGCCACCAGTGGTATTCAGGGGGCGGATGAGACCCAGTACTTC.

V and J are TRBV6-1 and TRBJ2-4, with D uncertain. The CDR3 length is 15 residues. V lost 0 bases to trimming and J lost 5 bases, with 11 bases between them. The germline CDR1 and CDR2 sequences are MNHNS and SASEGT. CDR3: CASSEALVAQNIQYF. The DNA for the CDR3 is TGTGCCAGCAGTGAAGCTCTAGTGGCCCAAAACATTCAGTACTTC.

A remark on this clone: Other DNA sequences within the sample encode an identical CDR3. The CDR3 is CASSLSGGNEQFF. As DNA, the CDR3 is TGTGCCAGCAGCTTAAGCGGGGGCAATGAGCAGTTCTTC. V is TRBV7-3 and J is TRBJ2-1; 7 positions agree with TRBD2. Germline V gene sequence: CDR1 SGHTA, CDR2 FQGTGA. The trim removed 1 base at V and 6 bases at J, leaving 0 bases unmatched. The CDR3 consists of 13 residues.

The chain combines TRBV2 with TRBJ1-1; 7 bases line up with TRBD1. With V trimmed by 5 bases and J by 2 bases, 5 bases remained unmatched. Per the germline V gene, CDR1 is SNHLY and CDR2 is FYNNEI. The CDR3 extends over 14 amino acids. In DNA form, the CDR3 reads TGTGCCAGCAGTCGACAGGGCCGTAACACTGAAGCTTTCTTT. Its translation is CASSRQGRNTEAFF.

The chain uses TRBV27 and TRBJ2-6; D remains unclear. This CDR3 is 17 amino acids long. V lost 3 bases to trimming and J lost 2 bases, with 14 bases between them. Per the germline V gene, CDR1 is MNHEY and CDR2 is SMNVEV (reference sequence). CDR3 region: CASSFLLDIAGANVLTF. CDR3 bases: TGTGCCAGCAGTTTCCTCCTCGACATAGCTGGGGCCAACGTCCTGACTTTC.

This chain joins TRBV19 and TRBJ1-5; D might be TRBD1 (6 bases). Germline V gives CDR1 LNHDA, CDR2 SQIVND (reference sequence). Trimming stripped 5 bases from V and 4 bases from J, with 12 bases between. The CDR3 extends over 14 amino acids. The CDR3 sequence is CASSLKGGNQPQHF. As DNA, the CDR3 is TGTGCCAGTAGTCTCAAAGGGGGAAATCAGCCCCAGCATTTT.

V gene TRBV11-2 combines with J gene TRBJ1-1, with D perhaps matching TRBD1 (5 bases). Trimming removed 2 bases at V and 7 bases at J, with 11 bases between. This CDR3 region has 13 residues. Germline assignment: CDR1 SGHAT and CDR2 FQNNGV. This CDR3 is CASSLKAGFEAFF. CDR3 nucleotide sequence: TGTGCCAGCAGCTTAAAGGCAGGGTTTGAAGCTTTCTTT.